One and the same sample provided the 16 T cell receptor beta chains below, sequenced in a study of cytotoxic CD8 clonotypes in ibrutinib-treated CLL. Libraries were prepared by immunoSEQ multiplex PCR; TCRdb keeps only in-frame clonotypes and omits some of them. Of about 160,000 clones listed, about 88% are singletons. Material: PBMCs, obtained at disease progression, from a patient treated with ibrutinib. The receptors originated from a human donor with chronic lymphocytic leukemia.

J is TRBJ1-3 and V is TRBV15; TRBD1 matches at 8 bases. Germline values: CDR1 LNHNV, CDR2 YYDKDF (reference sequence). V dropped 3 bases and J dropped 2; count of bases not matched to a gene: 0. The CDR3 is made up of 14 amino acids. CDR3 region: CATSRDRAGNTIYF. Written as DNA, the CDR3 is TGTGCCACCAGCAGGGACAGGGCTGGAAACACCATATATTTT.

The rearrangement links TRBV10-3 to TRBJ1-1, with a weak D call TRBD1 (6 bases). Germline CDR1 ENHRY, CDR2 SYGVKD. V was clipped by 4 bases and J by 7 bases, with 10 bases between them. The CDR3 extends over 12 amino acids. The CDR3 DNA sequence: TGTGCCATCAGTGGGGACAAATATGAAGCTTTCTTT. This gives the protein CAISGDKYEAFF.

This clone came up once. The chain uses TRBV7-6 and TRBJ2-1, with TRBD1 identical over 7 bases. The CDR3 length is 15 residues. The V segment lost 5 bases and the J segment 4 bases; nucleotides outside the gene matches: 8. Germline CDR1 reads SGHVS; CDR2 reads FNYEAQ. The CDR3 loop reads CASSPGTVKYNEQFF. The CDR3 coding sequence is TGTGCCAGCAGCCCCGGGACAGTGAAATACAATGAGCAGTTCTTC.

The gene calls are TRBV10-3 and TRBJ2-1; TRBD2 agrees at 10 bases. Germline V gene sequence: CDR1 ENHRY, CDR2 SYGVKD. The ends lost 0 bases at V and 4 bases at J; junction bases unmatched: 6. This CDR3 spans 17 amino acids. This chain's CDR3 is CAISESGSGRAYNEQFF. The CDR3 bases are TGTGCCATCAGTGAGTCGGGCAGCGGGAGGGCATACAATGAGCAGTTCTTC.

This chain links TRBV19 with TRBJ1-4; TRBD1 agrees at 11 bases. Germline CDR1 reads LNHDA; CDR2 reads SQIVND (reference sequence). This CDR3 is 14 amino acids long. The V segment lost 7 bases and the J segment 8 bases; nucleotides outside the gene matches: 6. The CDR3 nucleotides read TGTGCCAGTATGTCCGGGACAGGGGGAGAAAAACTGTTTTTT. Translation: CASMSGTGGEKLFF.

This chain joins TRBV25-1 and TRBJ2-3, with 8 nucleotides matching TRBD2. The V and J ends lost 3 bases and 0 bases, in that order; junction bases with no gene match: 8. The CDR3 covers 17 residues. In germline, CDR1 is MGHDK, CDR2 SYGVNS. Here the CDR3 reads CASSEGRAGDSTDTQYF. The CDR3 region has the DNA TGTGCCAGCAGTGAGGGGCGAGCGGGGGACAGCACAGATACGCAGTATTTT. Combining the CDR3 with reference TRBV25-1 and TRBJ2-3 gives the whole variable domain EADIYQTPRYLVIGTGKKITLECSQTMGHDKMYWYQQDPGMELHLIHYSYGVNSTEKGDLSSESTVSRIRTEHFPLTLESARPSHTSQYLCASSEGRAGDSTDTQYFGPGTRLTVL.

This chain connects TRBV5-1 to TRBJ1-5; a possible D gene is TRBD1 (5 bases). The V gene lost 6 bases and the J gene lost 0 bases, with 13 bases spanning the gap. CDR1 and CDR2 from the germline V gene are SGHRS and YFSETQ. The CDR3 sequence is 15 residues long. CDR3 in amino acids: CASTLDGGSNQPQHF. The CDR3 DNA reads TGCGCCAGCACCCTTGATGGGGGTAGCAATCAGCCCCAGCATTTT.

This chain's CDR3 is CASSVDSEETQYF. CDR3 bases: TGTGCCAGCAGTGTGGACTCAGAAGAGACCCAGTACTTC. V usage is TRBV2 and J usage is TRBJ2-5, with a tentative D call TRBD2 (5 bases). Looked up from germline, CDR1 is SNHLY and CDR2 is FYNNEI. The V and J ends lost 4 bases and 3 bases respectively, with 9 bases between them. The CDR3 sequence is 13 residues long. The full variable domain, in which reference TRBV2 and TRBJ2-5 provide the parts outside the CDR3, is EPEVTQTPSHQVTQMGQEVILRCVPISNHLYFYWYRQILGQKVEFLVSFYNNEISEKSEIFDDQFSVERPDGSNFTLKIRSTKLEDSAMYFCASSVDSEETQYFGPGTRLLVL.

A word on this clone: One end of the junction fails to match germline, which may point to a read error. The gene calls are TRBV18 and TRBJ1-1; D may be TRBD1 (5 bases). The germline V gene has CDR1 KGHSH and CDR2 LQKENI. The CDR3 extends over 13 amino acids. As DNA, the CDR3 is TGTGCCAGCTCACCACTTATCTCTCTGGCGGGGGTCTTT. This sequence encodes CASSPLISLAGVF.

V gene TRBV6-1 combines with J gene TRBJ2-1; 7 nucleotides match TRBD2. The CDR3 covers 13 residues. V shed 3 bases, J shed 13 bases, and the junction held 9 bases outside the gene matches. The germline V gene has CDR1 MNHNS and CDR2 SASEGT. The CDR3 is CASSERRERAQFF. The CDR3 bases are TGTGCCAGCAGTGAGAGGCGGGAGAGAGCCCAGTTCTTC.

The chain combines TRBV5-1 with TRBJ2-5; the D call may be TRBD1 or TRBD2 (5 bases each). Germline loops: CDR1 SGHRS, CDR2 YFSETQ. Trimming pared 4 bases from V and 3 bases from J, leaving 22 bases between. There are 17 residues in the CDR3. The CDR3 is CASSRSGTPKGEETQYF. CDR3 nucleotide sequence: TGCGCCAGCAGCCGGTCCGGGACCCCTAAGGGAGAAGAGACCCAGTACTTC.

The rearrangement links TRBV29-1 to TRBJ1-2, with D hard to call. Per the germline V gene, CDR1 is SQVTM and CDR2 is ANQGSEA. CDR3 size: 11 residues. The V end lost 6 bases, the J end lost 8 bases, and 13 bases lay between the germline ends. This CDR3 is CSVTPGYGYTF. The CDR3 coding sequence is TGCAGCGTGACCCCTGGGTACGGCTACACCTTC.

The V and J genes are TRBV6-5 and TRBJ2-7; 7 bases align to TRBD2. After removal of 0 bases from V and 6 bases from J, the junction contained 8 bases not matched to a gene. The V gene's germline CDR1 is MNHEY and CDR2 SVGAGI. The CDR3 length is 15 residues. CDR3 in DNA: TGTGCCAGCAGTTACTCCCCCCGCGGGAGCCGCGAGCAGTACTTC. It encodes CASSYSPRGSREQYF.

The chain couples TRBV11-3 to TRBJ2-7, with D perhaps TRBD1 (5 bases). The CDR3 covers 15 residues. V lost 1 base, J lost 4 bases, and 14 bases lay in between. Germline assignment: CDR1 SGHNT and CDR2 YENEEA. The CDR3, as DNA: TGTGCCAGCAGCTTAGTAGCAGGGCTGGGTTACGAGCAGTACTTC. Translated, it gives CASSLVAGLGYEQYF.

This clone showed up just once. The rearrangement links TRBV5-1 to TRBJ1-1, with D tentatively TRBD1 (5 bases). The V gene's germline CDR1 is SGHRS and CDR2 YFSETQ. CDR3 length: 16 residues. V shed 2 bases and J shed 3 bases, with 17 bases lying between them. CDR3 sequence: CASSFRRGAGDTEAFF. CDR3 bases: TGCGCCAGCAGCTTCCGCCGAGGGGCGGGGGACACTGAAGCTTTCTTT.

The CDR3 here is CSVVGANYGYTF. The DNA of the CDR3 is TGCAGCGTTGTTGGAGCTAACTATGGCTACACCTTC. The chain couples TRBV29-1 to TRBJ1-2; D gene uncertain. Trimming took off 4 bases at V and 0 bases at J, with 6 bases between the two ends. The germline CDR1 and CDR2 sequences are SQVTM and ANQGSEA. The length of the CDR3 is 12 residues.